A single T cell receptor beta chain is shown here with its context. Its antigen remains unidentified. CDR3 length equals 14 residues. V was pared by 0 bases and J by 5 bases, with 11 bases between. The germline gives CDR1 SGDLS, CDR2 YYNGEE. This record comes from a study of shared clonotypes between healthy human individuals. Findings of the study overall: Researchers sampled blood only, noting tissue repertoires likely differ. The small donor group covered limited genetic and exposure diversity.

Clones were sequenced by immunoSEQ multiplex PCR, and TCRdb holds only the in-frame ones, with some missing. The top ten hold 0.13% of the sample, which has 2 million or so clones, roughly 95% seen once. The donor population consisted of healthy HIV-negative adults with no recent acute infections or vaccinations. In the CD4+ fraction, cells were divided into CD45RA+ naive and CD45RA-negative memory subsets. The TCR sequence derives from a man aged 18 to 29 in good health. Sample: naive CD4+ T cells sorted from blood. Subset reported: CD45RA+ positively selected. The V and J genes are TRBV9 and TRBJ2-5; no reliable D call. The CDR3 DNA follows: TGTGCCAGCAGCGTAGAACCCGGGCTGGAGACCCAGTACTTC. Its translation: CASSVEPGLETQYF. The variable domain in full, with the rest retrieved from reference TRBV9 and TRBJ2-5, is DSGVTQTPKHLITATGQRVTLRCSPRSGDLSVYWYQQSLDQGLQFLIQYYNGEERAKGNILERFSAQQFPDLHSELNLSSLELGDSALYFCASSVEPGLETQYFGPGTRLLVL.